Listed here are 5 T cell receptor beta chains from one sample, sequenced in a study of cytomegalovirus exposure and HLA in healthy donors. 13 Jbeta primers and 60 Vbeta primers were used for the PCR. The repertoire was sequenced with immunoSEQ multiplex PCR; TCRdb's copy has only in-frame clones and lacks some. Of some 100,000 clones listed, approximately 81% are singletons. The sequenced sample consisted of PBMCs. These receptors originate from a male donor in good health and CMV-seropositive.

The J gene is TRBJ2-6, the V gene TRBV9; D may be TRBD2 (5 bases). CDR1 and CDR2 from the germline V gene are SGDLS and YYNGEE. V lost 3 bases to trimming and J lost 0 bases, with 19 bases between them. The CDR3 is made up of 19 amino acids. CDR3 in DNA: TGTGCCAGCAGCGGAAGGACGGGAATGGGTTACTCTGGGGCCAACGTCCTGACTTTC. Translating it yields CASSGRTGMGYSGANVLTF.

This clone was observed a few times. The V gene is TRBV4-2, the J gene TRBJ1-1; a weak D match, TRBD1 (6 bases). Per the germline V gene, CDR1 is LGHNA and CDR2 is YNFKEQ. The ends were cut back, 0 bases at V and 10 bases at J, with 18 bases in the middle. CDR3 length: 15 residues. In nucleotides, the CDR3 is TGTGCCAGCAGCCAAGATAGTGTTACAGGGACGCGAGCTTTCTTT. As protein: CASSQDSVTGTRAFF.

CDR3 loop: CASSPRTGAYEQYF. The CDR3 nucleotides are TGTGCCAGCAGCCCTCGGACAGGGGCTTACGAGCAGTACTTC. The V and J genes are TRBV5-6 and TRBJ2-7; 9 bases align to TRBD1. There are 14 residues in the CDR3. V lost 4 bases to trimming and J lost 4 bases; unmatched junction nucleotides: 6. CDR1 and CDR2 from the germline V gene are SGHDT and YYEEEE.

DNA for the CDR3: TGTGCCAGCAGCTTAGTCTTCAATCAGCCCCAGCATTTT. Translation: CASSLVFNQPQHF. This rearrangement joins TRBV7-8 to TRBJ1-5; D call uncertain. Germline loops: CDR1 SGHVS, CDR2 FQNEAQ. The CDR3 consists of 13 residues. The V and J ends lost 1 base and 3 bases respectively, with 4 bases between them.

V and J are TRBV18 and TRBJ2-3; no clear D. The V end lost 0 bases, the J end lost 6 bases, and 7 bases lay between the germline ends. The CDR3 covers 13 residues. In germline, CDR1 is KGHSH, CDR2 LQKENI. CDR3 sequence (DNA): TGTGCCAGCTCACCACCGATCCGGGATACGCAGTATTTT. Protein product: CASSPPIRDTQYF.